A selection of T cell receptor beta chains follows, all from one sample in a study of Graves' ophthalmopathy and Graves' hyperthyroidism. TCRdb re-called the multiplex PCR reads with MiXCR, one entry per CDR3 protein. Seen here are roughly 700,000 distinct CDR3 sequences, roughly 40% observed once, and the top ten hold 35% to 55%. The material sequenced was peripheral blood. All receptors come from an adult man with Graves' ophthalmopathy. CDR3s include the opening cysteine and the closing phenylalanine or tryptophan. D genes are given only for firm matches. Clone size, where shown, is once, few, many, or a class for clones that have expanded.

V: TRBV11-1
D: -
J: TRBJ1-5
size: -
DNA: TGTGCCAGCAGCTCGGGGGGCAAGGGCAATCAGCCCCAGCATTTT
CDR3: CASSSGGKGNQPQHF

V: TRBV29-1
D: TRBD2
J: TRBJ2-7
size: -
DNA: TGCAGCGTAGTCTGCGGGGGTCTGGAGCAGTACTTC
CDR3: CSVVCGGLEQYF

V: TRBV14
D: -
J: TRBJ2-7
size: -
DNA: TGTGCCAGCAGCCAATCCAGGGCTGGCGAGCAGTACTTC
CDR3: CASSQSRAGEQYF

V: TRBV29-1
D: -
J: TRBJ2-5
size: -
DNA: TGCAGCGTTGTTGTAGTGGAGACCCAGTACTTC
CDR3: CSVVVVETQYF

V: TRBV25-1
D: -
J: TRBJ2-2
size: few
DNA: TGTGCCAGCAGTCAAAGACGGGGGTACACCGGGGAGCTGTTTTTT
CDR3: CASSQRRGYTGELFF

V: TRBV7-2
D: -
J: TRBJ2-7
size: many
DNA: TGTGCCAGCAGTCCGAGACGGAGCTACGAGCAGTACTTC
CDR3: CASSPRRSYEQYF

V: TRBV12-3/TRBV12-4
D: TRBD1
J: TRBJ1-2
size: few
DNA: TGTGCCAGCAGTTACTCGGGGACAGGGGTCTCTGGCTACACCTTC
CDR3: CASSYSGTGVSGYTF

V: TRBV7-9
D: -
J: TRBJ2-2
size: -
DNA: TGTGCCAGCAGCTATCAGCCAGGGAACACCGGGGAGCTGTTTTTT
CDR3: CASSYQPGNTGELFF

V: TRBV7-2
D: -
J: TRBJ1-4
size: -
DNA: TGTGCCAGCAGCCCAGAGGCGCAAAATGAAAAACTGTTTTTT
CDR3: CASSPEAQNEKLFF

V: TRBV19
D: TRBD2
J: TRBJ2-7
size: -
DNA: TGTGTCAGTACCTTTTCTAGCGGAGTCCCCTACGAGCAGTACTTC
CDR3: CVSTFSSGVPYEQYF

V: TRBV28
D: -
J: TRBJ1-5
size: few
DNA: TGTGCCAGCAGCCAAGAACTTATCCATCAGCCCCAGCATTTT
CDR3: CASSQELIHQPQHF

V: TRBV11-2
D: -
J: TRBJ1-1
size: many
DNA: TGTGCCAGCAGAGGGGAGAGCACTGAAGCTTTCTTT
CDR3: CASRGESTEAFF